One sample yielded the 29 T cell receptor beta chains listed below, sequenced in a study of STAT5B mutations in CD4+ large granular lymphocyte leukemia. Clones were sequenced by immunoSEQ multiplex PCR, and TCRdb holds only the in-frame ones, with some missing. Of about 38,000 clones listed, 65% to 90% are singletons. Sequencing input: CD4+ T cells from blood buffy coats. These receptors were obtained from a human donor in good health.

This clone has a single count. The chain employs TRBV30 and TRBJ2-1; a weak D match, TRBD2 (5 bases). Trimming cost V 1 base and J 9 bases, with 13 bases left between them. The CDR3 sequence is 13 residues long. Germline V gene data show CDR1 as GTSNPN and CDR2 as SVGIG (reference sequence). CDR3 coding DNA: TGTGCCTGGAGTGGGCCCTCCGGAGGTGAGCAGTTCTTC. Protein: CAWSGPSGGEQFF.

The rearrangement uses TRBV30 and TRBJ1-3; D is possibly TRBD1 (5 bases). V lost 1 base, J lost 2 bases, and 9 bases lay in between. Germline V gives CDR1 GTSNPN, CDR2 SVGIG (reference sequence). The CDR3 sequence is 14 residues long. The DNA for the CDR3 is TGTGCCTGGAGTGCGCCAGGGCCTGGAAACACCATATATTTT. Its protein is CAWSAPGPGNTIYF.

The chain recombines TRBV18 with TRBJ2-7; no clear D gene. CDR1 and CDR2 from the germline V gene are KGHSH and LQKENI. V lost 3 bases, J lost 4 bases, and 7 bases lay in between. The CDR3 runs to 12 residues. CDR3 in amino acids: CASSPNLYEQYF. Written as DNA, the CDR3 is TGTGCCAGCTCACCGAATCTATACGAGCAGTACTTC. Full variable domain (rest looked up from reference TRBV18 and TRBJ2-7): NAGVMQNPRHLVRRRGQEARLRCSPMKGHSHVYWYRQLPEEGLKFMVYLQKENIIDESGMPKERFSAEFPKEGPSILRIQQVVRGDSAAYFCASSPNLYEQYFGPGTRLTVT.

The CDR3 sequence: CASSSSGQGMYEQYF. DNA of the CDR3: TGTGCCAGCAGCTCCTCGGGACAGGGAATGTACGAGCAGTACTTC. The gene calls are TRBV13 and TRBJ2-7; 9 bases match TRBD1. This CDR3 spans 15 amino acids. Trimming removed 4 bases from V and 4 bases from J; junction bases left unmatched: 8. Per the germline V gene, CDR1 is PRHDT and CDR2 is FYEKMQ (reference sequence).

This chain uses TRBV10-3 with TRBJ2-2; no clear D gene. Trimming pared 4 bases from V and 2 bases from J, leaving 8 bases between. In germline, CDR1 is ENHRY, CDR2 SYGVKD. The CDR3 is 14 residues long. CDR3 in amino acids: CAISGNLNTGELFF. Here the CDR3 DNA reads TGTGCCATCAGTGGGAACTTAAACACCGGGGAGCTGTTTTTT.

V gene TRBV5-1 combines with J gene TRBJ2-1; 8 bases match TRBD2. The J segment lost 4 bases and the V segment lost 5 bases, leaving 8 bases of the junction unmatched. The germline gives CDR1 SGHRS, CDR2 YFSETQ. The CDR3 runs 15 residues. CDR3 protein: CASSQAGAQYNEQFF. In DNA form, the CDR3 reads TGCGCCAGCAGTCAAGCGGGGGCGCAGTACAATGAGCAGTTCTTC.

The sample holds a few counts of this clone. V usage is TRBV6-5 and J usage is TRBJ1-5, with D uncertain. The germline V gene has CDR1 MNHEY and CDR2 SVGAGI. The CDR3 length is 15 residues. Trimming removed 4 bases at V and 3 bases at J, with 13 bases between. CDR3 amino acids: CASSSAADTNQPQHF. The CDR3 DNA follows: TGTGCCAGCAGTTCCGCCGCAGACACCAATCAGCCCCAGCATTTT.

The rearrangement links TRBV11-2 to TRBJ2-7; D possibly corresponds to TRBD1 (6 bases). V was trimmed by 4 bases and J by 3 bases, leaving 7 bases between them. In germline, CDR1 is SGHAT, CDR2 FQNNGV. The CDR3 consists of 12 residues. The CDR3 coding sequence is TGTGCCAGCAGCTCAGGGGTCTACGAGCAGTACTTC. This translates into CASSSGVYEQYF.

The V and J genes are TRBV7-3 and TRBJ1-1, with a possible D match to TRBD1 (6 bases). The V end lost 1 base, the J end lost 10 bases, and 28 bases lay between the germline ends. Germline lookup yields CDR1 SGHTA and CDR2 FQGTGA. CDR3 size: 18 residues. The CDR3 nucleotides are TGTGCCAGCAGCTTAAGAGGGGGGTTAAGGGGGAATCCCCAGGGAGCTTTCTTT. Protein: CASSLRGGLRGNPQGAFF.

This rearrangement joins TRBV19 to TRBJ2-7, with a weak D call TRBD2 (5 bases). There are 15 residues in the CDR3. Germline V gene lookup returns CDR1 LNHDA and CDR2 SQIVND (reference sequence). V lost 3 bases and J lost 3, with 15 bases in between. CDR3 DNA sequence: TGTGCCAGTAGTATCAGCCCAGCGGCCTACTACGAGCAGTACTTC. This gives the protein CASSISPAAYYEQYF.

This chain's CDR3 is CASSVGAGGVHSPLHF. In DNA, the CDR3 is TGTGCCAGCAGCGTAGGGGCCGGGGGCGTTCACTCACCCCTCCACTTT. The rearrangement uses TRBV9 and TRBJ1-6, with D possibly matching TRBD1 (6 bases). Germline CDR1 and CDR2: SGDLS and YYNGEE. V was shortened by 0 bases and J by 10 bases, with 17 bases between the two germline ends. The CDR3 contains 16 residues.

V is TRBV11-2 and J is TRBJ2-3; D is unresolved. CDR1 is SGHAT, CDR2 FQNNGV, per germline. This CDR3 region has 13 residues. Trimming pared 5 bases from V and 3 bases from J, leaving 9 bases between. CDR3 DNA: TGTGCCAGCAGCCCCGTCCGTACAGATACGCAGTATTTT. Protein product: CASSPVRTDTQYF.

The chain uses TRBV20-1 and TRBJ1-3; D unclear. Germline V CDR1 and CDR2: DFQATT, SNEGSKA (reference sequence). V lost 6 bases, J lost 4 bases, and 7 bases lay in between. There are 11 residues in the CDR3. The CDR3 DNA reads as TGCAGTGCAACGTCCGGAAACACCATATATTTT. Its translation: CSATSGNTIYF.

The chain uses TRBV5-5 and TRBJ1-5, with a possible D match to TRBD1 (5 bases). V was cut by 6 bases and J by 6 bases, with 16 bases left in between. The CDR3 has 14 amino acids. The germline CDR1 and CDR2 sequences are SGHKS and YYEKEE (reference sequence). The CDR3 here is CASIPGTWSQPQHF. CDR3 bases: TGTGCCAGCATCCCGGGGACCTGGAGTCAGCCCCAGCATTTT. The whole variable domain, remainder taken from reference TRBV5-5 and TRBJ1-5, is DAGVTQSPTHLIKTRGQQVTLRCSPISGHKSVSWYQQVLGQGPQFIFQYYEKEERGRGNFPDRFSARQFPNYSSELNVNALLLGDSALYLCASIPGTWSQPQHFGDGTRLSIL.

V gene TRBV5-1 combines with J gene TRBJ2-2, with a tentative D call TRBD2 (6 bases). Trimming shortened V by 4 bases and J by 3 bases, and 16 bases separated the two germline ends. This CDR3 region has 16 residues. Germline-derived CDR1 and CDR2 are SGHRS and YFSETQ. The CDR3 DNA follows: TGCGCCAGCAGCATCTTCTTGGCGGGGCACACCGGGGAGCTGTTTTTT. It yields the protein CASSIFLAGHTGELFF.

The chain is built from TRBV5-6 and TRBJ1-3, with TRBD1 identical over 7 bases. This CDR3 is built from 14 residues. Trimming cost V 4 bases and J 4 bases; bases outside gene matches: 5. CDR1 SGHDT and CDR2 YYEEEE come from the germline V gene. CDR3 loop: CASSPLQGGNTIYF. The CDR3 region has the DNA TGTGCCAGCAGCCCCTTACAGGGGGGAAACACCATATATTTT.

The chain uses TRBV12-5 and TRBJ2-7; TRBD1 might be the D (6 bases). This CDR3 spans 16 amino acids. V was clipped by 7 bases and J by 0 bases, with 19 bases between them. Germline V lookup: CDR1 LGHNT, CDR2 FRNRAP. The CDR3 nucleotides read TGTGCTAGTGTCCCAGGGGCAGGCCCGAGCTCCTACGAGCAGTACTTC. Protein: CASVPGAGPSSYEQYF. The full variable domain, with the rest looked up from reference TRBV12-5 and TRBJ2-7, is DARVTQTPRHKVTEMGQEVTMRCQPILGHNTVFWYRQTMMQGLELLAYFRNRAPLDDSGMPKDRFSAEMPDATLATLKIQPSEPRDSAVYFCASVPGAGPSSYEQYFGPGTRLTVT.

The chain couples TRBV18 to TRBJ1-1; 8 bases fit TRBD1. Germline V gene data show CDR1 as KGHSH and CDR2 as LQKENI. CDR3 size: 13 residues. V shed 1 base, J shed 11 bases, and the junction held 6 bases outside the gene matches. In DNA form, the CDR3 reads TGTGCCAGCTCACCACTTCAGGGGGCAAAGGCTTTCTTT. This sequence encodes CASSPLQGAKAFF. Complete variable domain (other parts from reference TRBV18 and TRBJ1-1): NAGVMQNPRHLVRRRGQEARLRCSPMKGHSHVYWYRQLPEEGLKFMVYLQKENIIDESGMPKERFSAEFPKEGPSILRIQQVVRGDSAAYFCASSPLQGAKAFFGQGTRLTVV.

CDR3 in amino acids: CASSNTDTQYF. CDR3 bases: TGTGCCAGCAGCAACACAGATACGCAGTATTTT. The chain combines TRBV7-2 with TRBJ2-3; D unclear. V lost 5 bases to trimming and J lost 2 bases, with 2 bases between them. Germline V CDR1 and CDR2: SGHTA, FQGNSA. There are 11 residues in the CDR3.

This clone appeared a few times. The gene calls are TRBV30 and TRBJ1-2, with a weak D call TRBD1 (6 bases). CDR3 length equals 13 residues. Germline V gene lookup returns CDR1 GTSNPN and CDR2 SVGIG (reference sequence). V was shortened by 2 bases and J by 7 bases, with 14 bases between the two germline ends. This CDR3 is CAWSLGAQSGYTF. CDR3 nucleotide sequence: TGTGCCTGGAGTCTGGGGGCGCAGAGTGGCTACACCTTC.

This chain links TRBV7-3 with TRBJ2-1; the D gene is possibly TRBD1 (5 bases). Germline CDR1 reads SGHTA; CDR2 reads FQGTGA. The CDR3 spans 15 residues. Trimming left V 3 bases short and J 0 bases short, with 9 bases between. DNA for the CDR3: TGTGCCAGCAGCTTCGACAGCCGCTCCTACAATGAGCAGTTCTTC. This encodes CASSFDSRSYNEQFF. Looking up the rest from reference TRBV7-3 and TRBJ2-1 gives the full variable domain: GAGVSQTPSNKVTEKGKYVELRCDPISGHTALYWYRQSLGQGPEFLIYFQGTGAADDSGLPNDRFFAVRPEGSVSTLKIQRTERGDSAVYLCASSFDSRSYNEQFFGPGTRLTVL.

The chain combines TRBV5-1 with TRBJ2-3; the D gene is possibly TRBD2 (5 bases). CDR3 length equals 14 residues. Trimming shortened V by 10 bases and J by 1 base, and 16 bases separated the two germline ends. Per germline, CDR1 SGHRS and CDR2 YFSETQ. The CDR3 coding sequence is TGCGCCCACCCCCTTCATAGCGGCACAGATACGCAGTATTTT. Protein sequence: CAHPLHSGTDTQYF.

The gene calls are TRBV19 and TRBJ2-7; 10 bases match TRBD1. The CDR3 extends over 14 amino acids. V lost 2 bases and J lost 6; bases outside the gene matches: 4. Germline V lookup: CDR1 LNHDA, CDR2 SQIVND (reference sequence). DNA of the CDR3: TGTGCCAGTAGTATACCGGGACAGGGGAGCGAGCAGTACTTC. Its translation is CASSIPGQGSEQYF.

The rearrangement links TRBV30 to TRBJ2-7; D remains unclear. Germline V gene lookup returns CDR1 GTSNPN and CDR2 SVGIG (reference sequence). V lost 1 base and J 4 bases, leaving 5 bases between the germline ends. CDR3 length: 11 residues. The DNA of the CDR3 is TGTGCCTGGAGTGCCCAGTACGAGCAGTACTTC. Amino acid sequence: CAWSAQYEQYF.

V and J are TRBV2 and TRBJ2-1; D is ambiguous. Germline V lookup: CDR1 SNHLY, CDR2 FYNNEI. The CDR3 is 13 amino acids. V was pared by 8 bases and J by 5 bases, with 13 bases between. CDR3 sequence (DNA): TGTGCCAGCCACCCCGACCGAGACAATGAGCAGTTCTTC. Amino acids: CASHPDRDNEQFF. The full variable domain, its missing parts supplied by reference TRBV2 and TRBJ2-1, is EPEVTQTPSHQVTQMGQEVILRCVPISNHLYFYWYRQILGQKVEFLVSFYNNEISEKSEIFDDQFSVERPDGSNFTLKIRSTKLEDSAMYFCASHPDRDNEQFFGPGTRLTVL.

This chain connects TRBV4-3 to TRBJ1-4; 7 nucleotides agree with TRBD1. Germline V gene data show CDR1 as LGHNA and CDR2 as YSLEER. CDR3 size: 16 residues. The J segment lost 0 bases and the V segment lost 4 bases, leaving 5 bases of the junction unmatched. The chain's CDR3 is CASSPKGAPTNEKLFF. CDR3 DNA sequence: TGCGCCAGCAGCCCGAAGGGGGCCCCAACTAATGAAAAACTGTTTTTT.

The chain uses TRBV5-1 and TRBJ2-5; 9 bases are a match to TRBD1. Germline trimming cut 4 bases from V and 6 bases from J; bases unmatched to any gene: 10. There are 15 residues in the CDR3. Germline values: CDR1 SGHRS, CDR2 YFSETQ. CDR3: CASSTSGTGRQTQYF. The CDR3 DNA is TGCGCCAGCAGCACCTCCGGGACAGGGCGTCAGACCCAGTACTTC.

The rearrangement uses TRBV5-1 and TRBJ2-2; D is undetermined. The V end lost 0 bases, the J end lost 0 bases, and 6 bases lay between the germline ends. The germline V gene encodes CDR1 SGHRS and CDR2 YFSETQ. The CDR3 length is 15 residues. The CDR3 here is CASSLEQTNTGELFF. The DNA for the CDR3 is TGCGCCAGCAGCTTGGAACAGACGAACACCGGGGAGCTGTTTTTT. The full variable domain, with the rest looked up from reference TRBV5-1 and TRBJ2-2, is KAGVTQTPRYLIKTRGQQVTLSCSPISGHRSVSWYQQTPGQGLQFLFEYFSETQRNKGNFPGRFSGRQFSNSRSEMNVSTLELGDSALYLCASSLEQTNTGELFFGEGSRLTVL.

The rearrangement joins TRBV28 to TRBJ2-7; D is uncertain. There are 13 residues in the CDR3. The germline CDR1 and CDR2 sequences are MDHEN and SYDVKM. V gave up 3 bases and J gave up 0 bases, with 6 bases separating them. CDR3 coding DNA: TGTGCCAGCAGTTTCGCGGACTCCTACGAGCAGTACTTC. This codes for CASSFADSYEQYF.